The 31 T cell receptor beta chains reported below all come from one sample, sequenced in a study of blood T cell repertoires in COVID-19. Generated by immunoSEQ multiplex PCR, the TCRdb table keeps only in-frame clones and is missing some. The table lists under 250,000 clones, around 90% of them singletons. The sequenced sample was PBMCs or T cells enriched from blood (not recorded which). These receptor sequences come from a woman between 25 and 40 years old with acute COVID-19.

The rearrangement uses TRBV10-1 and TRBJ1-2; no firm D call. The germline V gene has CDR1 WNHNN and CDR2 SYGVQD (reference sequence). CDR3 length: 13 residues. Trimming removed 5 bases from V and 3 bases from J, with 10 bases in between. The DNA for the CDR3 is TGCGCCAGCAGTAACAGATTGGACTATGGCTACACCTTC. Protein sequence: CASSNRLDYGYTF.

A word on this clone: This CDR3 fails to terminate in the conserved phenylalanine or tryptophan, so it likely reflects a read error. It is unclear where the CDR3 begins or ends on the DNA, so no DNA is shown, and the CDR3 is as TCRdb lists it. The CDR3 loop reads CASSVAGTL. This chain links TRBV6-4 with TRBJ1-5; TRBD1, the table's D call, lacks a check against the DNA. Germline values: CDR1 MRHNA, CDR2 SNTAGT. A total of 9 residues make up the CDR3, ends included.

The genes are TRBV7-9 and TRBJ2-3; TRBD2 matches 14 bases. This CDR3 is built from 16 residues. V shed 5 bases and J 1 base; nucleotides not matched to a gene: 2. Germline V gene lookup returns CDR1 SEHNR and CDR2 FQNEAQ (reference sequence). This CDR3 reads CASSPGLAGGTDTQYF. The DNA of the CDR3 is TGTGCCAGCAGCCCGGGACTAGCGGGGGGCACAGATACGCAGTATTTT.

V and J are TRBV12-3 or TRBV12-4 and TRBJ1-4, with D tentatively TRBD1 (6 bases). This CDR3 is 13 amino acids long. The V end lost 5 bases, the J end lost 8 bases, and 12 bases lay between the germline ends. CDR3 DNA sequence: TGTGCCAGCAGTGCAGGGGCTACAGAAAAACTGTTTTTT. Translating it yields CASSAGATEKLFF.

The genes are TRBV4-1 and TRBJ2-1; perhaps TRBD2 as D (7 bases). CDR1 is MGHRA, CDR2 YSYEKL, per germline. V was trimmed by 4 bases and J by 7 bases, leaving 11 bases between them. The CDR3 covers 13 residues. CDR3 DNA: TGCGCCAGCAGCCGGGGGGGGCCGAATGAGCAGTTCTTC. Its protein product is CASSRGGPNEQFF.

The chain links TRBV19 to TRBJ1-5; TRBD1 agrees at 9 bases. CDR3 length: 15 residues. Germline CDR1 and CDR2: LNHDA and SQIVND (reference sequence). The V segment lost 1 base and the J segment 4 bases; nucleotides outside the gene matches: 2. CDR3 loop: CASSIGGQGNQPQHF. The CDR3, as DNA: TGTGCCAGTAGTATAGGGGGACAGGGTAATCAGCCCCAGCATTTT.

V is TRBV5-5 and J is TRBJ1-5; the D is unclear. From germline, CDR1 is SGHKS and CDR2 YYEKEE (reference sequence). V was cut by 2 bases and J by 0 bases, with 6 bases left in between. The CDR3 extends over 14 amino acids. The CDR3 loop is CASSFGNSNQPQHF. The CDR3 DNA sequence: TGTGCCAGCAGCTTCGGTAATAGCAATCAGCCCCAGCATTTT.

The chain joins TRBV19 to TRBJ1-1; a possible D gene is TRBD1 (5 bases). With 4 bases removed from V and 1 base from J, the gap between germline ends came to 10 bases. CDR3 length: 14 amino acids. The germline CDR1 and CDR2 sequences are LNHDA and SQIVND (reference sequence). CDR3 sequence: CASSTAGGNTEAFF. CDR3 bases: TGTGCCAGTAGTACCGCGGGGGGGAACACTGAAGCTTTCTTT.

The chain links TRBV3-1 (or the pseudogene TRBV3-2) to TRBJ1-3, with unresolved D. CDR3 length: 12 amino acids. Germline CDR1 reads LGHDT; CDR2 reads YNNKEL (reference sequence). V was clipped by 4 bases and J by 7 bases, with 8 bases between them. As DNA, the CDR3 is TGTGCCAGCAGCCGTCTACGTAACACCATATATTTT. This codes for CASSRLRNTIYF.

The chain uses TRBV2 and TRBJ2-5; TRBD1 is a possible D gene (6 bases). Germline values: CDR1 SNHLY, CDR2 FYNNEI. V gave up 6 bases and J gave up 4 bases, with 12 bases separating them. The CDR3 spans 13 residues. Here the CDR3 reads CASRNRDRETQYF. In nucleotides, the CDR3 is TGTGCCAGCAGAAACAGGGACCGAGAGACCCAGTACTTC.

This chain joins TRBV9 and TRBJ2-7, with 7 bases matching TRBD1. Trimming at V came to 3 bases and at J to 2 bases, leaving 11 bases not matched to a gene. Per germline, CDR1 SGDLS and CDR2 YYNGEE. The CDR3 runs 16 residues. CDR3 amino acids: CASSATGATSPYEQYF. The CDR3 bases are TGTGCCAGCAGCGCAACAGGGGCAACGTCCCCCTACGAGCAGTACTTC.

On this clone: This sample includes further DNA sequences coding for the same CDR3. This rearrangement joins TRBV4-1 to TRBJ2-7, with 7 bases fitting TRBD1. This CDR3 comprises 14 residues. Trimming took 4 bases from V and 0 from J; bases not matched to a gene: 3. CDR1 and CDR2 (germline): MGHRA, YSYEKL. The CDR3: CASSPAGGSYEQYF. As DNA, the CDR3 is TGCGCCAGCAGCCCCGCAGGGGGCTCCTACGAGCAGTACTTC.

The chain is built from TRBV10-2 and TRBJ1-4, with a tentative D call TRBD1 (5 bases). This CDR3 is built from 14 residues. Trimming took 4 bases from V and 7 from J, leaving 13 bases between them. Germline CDR1 WSHSY, CDR2 SAAADI. This chain's CDR3 is CASSVGGVVEKLFF. CDR3 coding DNA: TGCGCCAGCAGTGTAGGAGGGGTTGTTGAAAAACTGTTTTTT.

J is TRBJ1-2 and V is TRBV18, with 11 bases that match TRBD1. The CDR3 loop spans 14 amino acids. CDR1 KGHSH and CDR2 LQKENI come from the germline V gene. V gave up 5 bases and J gave up 7 bases; unmatched junction bases: 6. DNA of the CDR3: TGTGCCAGCTCAGAGAGGACAGGGGGCGGTGGCTACACCTTC. As protein: CASSERTGGGGYTF.

V gene TRBV7-2 combines with J gene TRBJ1-5, with TRBD1 as a possible D gene (6 bases). Trimming cost V 5 bases and J 0 bases, with 11 bases left between them. CDR1 and CDR2 from the germline V gene are SGHTA and FQGNSA. This CDR3 contains 15 residues. Here the CDR3 reads CASSAQGNSNQPQHF. The CDR3 nucleotides are TGTGCCAGCAGCGCTCAGGGGAATAGCAATCAGCCCCAGCATTTT.

This clone was seen only once. This chain links TRBV5-1 with TRBJ2-5, with a weak D call TRBD2 (5 bases). The germline V gene has CDR1 SGHRS and CDR2 YFSETQ. The CDR3 contains 16 residues. Trimming took 0 bases from V and 2 from J, leaving 14 bases between them. The CDR3 loop is CASSLGNSVEQETQYF. The DNA of the CDR3 is TGCGCCAGCAGCTTGGGCAATAGCGTAGAACAAGAGACCCAGTACTTC.

The chain is built from TRBV11-2 and TRBJ1-1, with TRBD1 as a possible D gene (5 bases). The germline CDR1 and CDR2 sequences are SGHAT and FQNNGV. CDR3 length: 15 amino acids. V was clipped by 3 bases and J by 0 bases, with 11 bases between them. The CDR3 bases are TGTGCCAGCAGCTTGGGGGGAACCATGAACACTGAAGCTTTCTTT. Amino acid sequence: CASSLGGTMNTEAFF.

This clone was detected only once. This rearrangement joins TRBV2 to TRBJ2-5; D uncertain. The V and J ends lost 1 base and 5 bases respectively, with 11 bases between them. The CDR3 has 14 amino acids. Germline assignment: CDR1 SNHLY and CDR2 FYNNEI. This CDR3 is CASSEGSIRETQYF. The CDR3 bases are TGTGCCAGCAGTGAAGGAAGTATCCGGGAGACCCAGTACTTC. The complete variable domain, with remaining parts taken from reference TRBV2 and TRBJ2-5, reads EPEVTQTPSHQVTQMGQEVILRCVPISNHLYFYWYRQILGQKVEFLVSFYNNEISEKSEIFDDQFSVERPDGSNFTLKIRSTKLEDSAMYFCASSEGSIRETQYFGPGTRLLVL.

The chain combines TRBV7-7 with TRBJ2-3, with D tentatively TRBD2 (7 bases). The CDR3 consists of 15 residues. Per germline, CDR1 SSHAT and CDR2 FNYEAQ (reference sequence). CDR3 DNA sequence: TGTGCTAGTCCCCTGGGGGGGGACATCACAGATACGCAGTATTTT. Translation: CASPLGGDITDTQYF. Based on the CDR3 plus reference TRBV7-7 and TRBJ2-3, the full variable domain is GAGVSQSPRYKVTKRGQDVTLRCDPISSHATLYWYQQALGQGPEFLTYFNYEAQPDKSGLPSDRFSAERPEGSISTLTIQRTEQRDSAMYRCASPLGGDITDTQYFGPGTRLTVL.

This rearrangement joins TRBV3-1 (or the pseudogene TRBV3-2) to TRBJ1-2; TRBD1 agrees at 8 bases. The CDR3 spans 14 residues. With 3 bases clipped from V and 8 bases from J, the junction kept 8 bases outside the gene matches. Germline values: CDR1 LGHDT, CDR2 YNNKEL (reference sequence). This CDR3 is CASSHIGQGRGYTF. The CDR3 DNA follows: TGTGCCAGCAGCCATATCGGACAGGGCCGGGGCTACACCTTC.

This chain joins TRBV30 and TRBJ1-2, with D perhaps TRBD1 (6 bases). Germline V gives CDR1 GTSNPN, CDR2 SVGIG (reference sequence). The CDR3 length is 13 residues. Trimming removed 4 bases at V and 6 bases at J, with 15 bases between. CDR3 loop: CAWTEVAGDGYTF. CDR3 bases: TGTGCCTGGACCGAGGTGGCAGGGGATGGCTACACCTTC.

The chain is built from TRBV3-1 (or the pseudogene TRBV3-2) and TRBJ2-2; D is undetermined. Germline values: CDR1 LGHDT, CDR2 YNNKEL (reference sequence). CDR3 length: 13 amino acids. V lost 4 bases and J lost 1, with 4 bases in between. CDR3 nucleotide sequence: TGTGCCAGCAGCCGACAGAACACCGGGGAGCTGTTTTTT. This gives the protein CASSRQNTGELFF.

V is TRBV3-1 (or the pseudogene TRBV3-2) and J is TRBJ2-7; perhaps TRBD2 as D (5 bases). This CDR3 comprises 15 residues. Germline V gives CDR1 LGHDT, CDR2 YNNKEL (reference sequence). The V end lost 0 bases, the J end lost 4 bases, and 13 bases lay between the germline ends. The chain's CDR3 is CASSQDPTGLYEQYF. The CDR3 bases are TGTGCCAGCAGCCAAGATCCCACGGGATTGTACGAGCAGTACTTC.

The table lists this clone with a count of one. The chain employs TRBV7-9 and TRBJ2-1; D possibly corresponds to TRBD1 (6 bases). Trimming removed 0 bases at V and 3 bases at J, with 18 bases between. The CDR3 covers 18 residues. CDR1 is SEHNR and CDR2 is FQNEAQ in the germline V gene (reference sequence). CDR3 DNA sequence: TGTGCCAGCAGCTTAGCCCACACTACAGGGTCTGGCTACAATGAGCAGTTCTTC. Protein product: CASSLAHTTGSGYNEQFF.

The chain links TRBV6-5 to TRBJ1-2; possible D gene TRBD1, 6 bases. The CDR3 is made up of 13 amino acids. Trimming cost V 6 bases and J 3 bases, with 11 bases left between them. Per the germline V gene, CDR1 is MNHEY and CDR2 is SVGAGI. CDR3 amino acids: CASRPGQHYGYTF. The CDR3 coding sequence is TGTGCCAGCAGACCTGGACAGCACTATGGCTACACCTTC.

The chain recombines TRBV16 with TRBJ1-1; 10 bases are a match to TRBD1. V was pared by 3 bases and J by 5 bases, with 3 bases of the junction left unmatched. Germline V gene sequence: CDR1 KGHSY, CDR2 FQNENV. The CDR3 spans 14 residues. CDR3 nucleotides: TGTGCCAGCAGCCACCGGACAGGGGGAACTGAAGCTTTCTTT. This encodes CASSHRTGGTEAFF.

The chain carries TRBV6-4 and TRBJ2-3, with a weak D call TRBD2 (7 bases). The germline V gene encodes CDR1 MRHNA and CDR2 SNTAGT. The CDR3 runs 16 residues. The V and J ends lost 0 bases and 3 bases respectively, with 13 bases between them. The chain's CDR3 is CASSDSSRGGTDTQYF. The CDR3 DNA reads TGTGCCAGCAGTGACTCGAGCAGGGGAGGGACAGATACGCAGTATTTT.

The chain uses TRBV3-1 (or the pseudogene TRBV3-2) and TRBJ1-1; 7 bases are shared with TRBD1. CDR3 length: 16 residues. The V gene's germline CDR1 is LGHDT and CDR2 YNNKEL (reference sequence). V shed 4 bases and J 4 bases; nucleotides not matched to a gene: 12. CDR3 loop: CASSRRPPTGATEAFF. CDR3 nucleotides: TGTGCCAGCAGCCGCAGACCACCCACAGGGGCCACTGAAGCTTTCTTT.

The chain links TRBV7-9 to TRBJ1-4; a possible D gene is TRBD1 (5 bases). CDR3 length: 16 amino acids. V was clipped by 1 base and J by 6 bases, with 15 bases between them. Germline lookup yields CDR1 SEHNR and CDR2 FQNEAQ (reference sequence). This CDR3 reads CASSLGGGAQDEKLFF. The CDR3 DNA is TGTGCCAGCAGCTTAGGAGGCGGGGCGCAGGATGAAAAACTGTTTTTT.

The chain employs TRBV27 and TRBJ1-4, with D perhaps TRBD1 (6 bases). This CDR3 has 16 residues. Trimming removed 7 bases from V and 3 bases from J, with 18 bases in between. Germline CDR1 MNHEY, CDR2 SMNVEV (reference sequence). CDR3 DNA: TGTGCCAGCAAAATCGACCTGGGGGCTGCTAATGAAAAACTGTTTTTT. Translating it yields CASKIDLGAANEKLFF.

The J gene is TRBJ1-5, the V gene TRBV9; D is uncertain. The CDR3 extends over 13 amino acids. Trimming removed 3 bases from V and 0 bases from J, with 4 bases in between. The V gene's germline CDR1 is SGDLS and CDR2 YYNGEE. The CDR3 loop reads CASSGDSNQPQHF. The CDR3 DNA reads as TGTGCCAGCAGCGGAGATAGCAATCAGCCCCAGCATTTT.